A selection of T cell receptor beta chains follows, all from one sample in a study of cytomegalovirus exposure and HLA in healthy donors. Sequencing used immunoSEQ multiplex PCR; TCRdb keeps in-frame clones, though not all of them. The table includes approximately 100,000 clones, 80% detected once. Sequenced material: PBMCs. The receptors shown here come from a man between 18 and 29 years old in good health and CMV-seronegative. Both conserved end residues are part of each CDR3. A D gene is named only where the DNA matches it firmly.

v_gene: TRBV2
j_gene: TRBJ1-2
d_gene: NA
len: 16
CDR3aa: CASYQKGKGPGEGYTF

v_gene: TRBV6-5
j_gene: TRBJ1-2
d_gene: NA
len: 13
CDR3aa: CASSQTANYGYTF

v_gene: TRBV18
j_gene: TRBJ2-7
d_gene: TRBD1
len: 15
CDR3aa: CASSPRDRVSYEQYF

v_gene: TRBV15
j_gene: TRBJ1-5
d_gene: NA
len: 16
CDR3aa: CATSRDRVYSNQPQHF

v_gene: TRBV12-5
j_gene: TRBJ2-1
d_gene: TRBD2
len: 16
CDR3aa: CASGPDLAGPGGEQFF

v_gene: TRBV7-3
j_gene: TRBJ1-6
d_gene: NA
len: 14
CDR3aa: CASRSRHSNSPLHF

v_gene: TRBV10-1
j_gene: TRBJ2-1
d_gene: NA
len: 13
CDR3aa: CASSSSSNNEQFF

v_gene: TRBV2
j_gene: TRBJ1-4
d_gene: TRBD1
len: 13
CDR3aa: CASNGQGNEKLFF

v_gene: TRBV25-1
j_gene: TRBJ1-4
d_gene: NA
len: 14
CDR3aa: CASSEKRAREKLFF

v_gene: TRBV2
j_gene: TRBJ2-3
d_gene: TRBD2
len: 16
CDR3aa: CASIRLAGGLPDTQYF

v_gene: TRBV6-4
j_gene: TRBJ2-3
d_gene: NA
len: 12
CDR3aa: CASSDRADTQYF

v_gene: TRBV6-6
j_gene: TRBJ1-6
d_gene: TRBD1
len: 16
CDR3aa: CASRPDRGLSGSPLHF

v_gene: TRBV30
j_gene: TRBJ1-2
d_gene: NA
len: 14
CDR3aa: CAWSVLGQRTPYTF

v_gene: TRBV29-1
j_gene: TRBJ2-3
d_gene: TRBD2
len: 15
CDR3aa: CSVDVAGGRTDTQYF

v_gene: TRBV6-5
j_gene: TRBJ2-7
d_gene: NA
len: 13
CDR3aa: CASSPRGSYEQYF

v_gene: TRBV7-9
j_gene: TRBJ1-1
d_gene: TRBD1
len: 17
CDR3aa: CASRSPGQPLWNTEAFF

v_gene: TRBV9
j_gene: TRBJ2-2
d_gene: NA
len: 13
CDR3aa: CASSPPNTGELFF

v_gene: TRBV11-3
j_gene: TRBJ2-1
d_gene: TRBD2
len: 15
CDR3aa: CASSRTSGKRAEQFF

v_gene: TRBV19
j_gene: TRBJ2-3
d_gene: TRBD1
len: 14
CDR3aa: CASRGQGGTDTQYF

v_gene: TRBV30
j_gene: TRBJ2-3
d_gene: NA
len: 12
CDR3aa: CAWREGPDTQYF

v_gene: TRBV6-1
j_gene: TRBJ1-1
d_gene: NA
len: 12
CDR3aa: CASSEEGIEAFF

v_gene: TRBV10-3
j_gene: TRBJ2-1
d_gene: TRBD1
len: 17
CDR3aa: CAISFTLPGTGDNEQFF

v_gene: TRBV15
j_gene: TRBJ1-1
d_gene: TRBD1
len: 15
CDR3aa: CATSRGTGANTEAFF

v_gene: TRBV7-8
j_gene: TRBJ2-3
d_gene: TRBD1
len: 15
CDR3aa: CASLGQGVGTDTQYF

v_gene: TRBV27
j_gene: TRBJ2-5
d_gene: NA
len: 14
CDR3aa: CASSLSRGTQTQYF

v_gene: TRBV5-4
j_gene: TRBJ1-6
d_gene: NA
len: 13
CDR3aa: CASSLDSDSPLHF

v_gene: TRBV7-2
j_gene: TRBJ2-2
d_gene: TRBD2
len: 17
CDR3aa: CASSSPGSGVYTGELFF

v_gene: TRBV29-1
j_gene: TRBJ2-7
d_gene: NA
len: 12
CDR3aa: CSVATSPNEQYF

v_gene: TRBV29-1
j_gene: TRBJ1-1
d_gene: NA
len: 14
CDR3aa: CSVEEEERDTEAFF

v_gene: TRBV5-1
j_gene: TRBJ1-1
d_gene: NA
len: 11
CDR3aa: CASTRGLEAFF

v_gene: TRBV19
j_gene: TRBJ2-5
d_gene: NA
len: 17
CDR3aa: CASSNLRGQGLQETQYF

v_gene: TRBV7-8
j_gene: TRBJ1-3
d_gene: NA
len: 18
CDR3aa: CASSSPLGKTGSGNTIYF

v_gene: TRBV11-2
j_gene: TRBJ1-1
d_gene: NA
len: 13
CDR3aa: CASSFGENTEAFF

v_gene: TRBV5-1
j_gene: TRBJ1-1
d_gene: NA
len: 15
CDR3aa: CASSLVPGSNTEAFF

v_gene: TRBV6-6
j_gene: TRBJ2-7
d_gene: NA
len: 15
CDR3aa: CASNDGQQLSYEQYF

v_gene: TRBV9
j_gene: TRBJ1-1
d_gene: NA
len: 16
CDR3aa: CASSAPRSSVTTEAFF

v_gene: TRBV11-2
j_gene: TRBJ1-1
d_gene: TRBD1
len: 16
CDR3aa: CASSYDRTGGHTEAFF

v_gene: TRBV29-1
j_gene: TRBJ1-1
d_gene: NA
len: 13
CDR3aa: CSVQGQPNTEAFF

v_gene: TRBV9
j_gene: TRBJ2-3
d_gene: TRBD2
len: 16
CDR3aa: CASSVIAGGVKDTQYF

v_gene: TRBV18
j_gene: TRBJ2-5
d_gene: NA
len: 12
CDR3aa: CASSPTRGTQYF

v_gene: TRBV4-1
j_gene: TRBJ1-1
d_gene: TRBD1
len: 13
CDR3aa: CASSPRTGFEAFF

v_gene: TRBV5-1
j_gene: TRBJ1-1
d_gene: NA
len: 14
CDR3aa: CASSYGQLNTEAFF

v_gene: TRBV20-1
j_gene: TRBJ2-5
d_gene: NA
len: 10
CDR3aa: CSANGETQYF

v_gene: TRBV27
j_gene: TRBJ2-7
d_gene: TRBD1
len: 12
CDR3aa: CASTGQSYEQYF

v_gene: TRBV7-9
j_gene: TRBJ1-5
d_gene: NA
len: 14
CDR3aa: CASSLGHSNQPQHF

v_gene: TRBV5-6
j_gene: TRBJ2-3
d_gene: NA
len: 16
CDR3aa: CASSLATRGGEDTQYF

v_gene: TRBV6-5
j_gene: NA
d_gene: TRBD1
len: 16
CDR3aa: CASSYADPGQGYEQYF

v_gene: TRBV6-5
j_gene: TRBJ2-1
d_gene: TRBD1
len: 15
CDR3aa: CASSRGGASYNEQFF

v_gene: TRBV30
j_gene: TRBJ1-2
d_gene: NA
len: 12
CDR3aa: CAWSQGDYGYTF